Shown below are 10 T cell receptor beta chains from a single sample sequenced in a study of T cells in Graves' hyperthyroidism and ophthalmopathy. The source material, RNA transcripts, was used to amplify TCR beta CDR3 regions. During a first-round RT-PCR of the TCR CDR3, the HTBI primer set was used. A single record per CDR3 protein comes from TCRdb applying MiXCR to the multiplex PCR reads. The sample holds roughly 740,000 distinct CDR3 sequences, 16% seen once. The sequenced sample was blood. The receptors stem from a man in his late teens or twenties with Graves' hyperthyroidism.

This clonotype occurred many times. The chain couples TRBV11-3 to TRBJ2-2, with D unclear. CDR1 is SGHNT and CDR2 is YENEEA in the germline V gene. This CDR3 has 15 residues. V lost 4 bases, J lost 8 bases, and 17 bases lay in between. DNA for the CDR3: TGTGCCAGCAGCTCGCCCCTATGGCAATGGGGGGAGCTGTTTTTT. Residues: CASSSPLWQWGELFF.

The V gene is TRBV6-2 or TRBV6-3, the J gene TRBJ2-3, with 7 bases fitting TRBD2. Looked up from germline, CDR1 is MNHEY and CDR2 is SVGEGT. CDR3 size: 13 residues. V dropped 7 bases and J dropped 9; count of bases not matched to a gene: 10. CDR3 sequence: CASTPAPTSTQYF. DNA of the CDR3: TGTGCCAGCACCCCGGCACCGACTAGCACGCAGTATTTT.

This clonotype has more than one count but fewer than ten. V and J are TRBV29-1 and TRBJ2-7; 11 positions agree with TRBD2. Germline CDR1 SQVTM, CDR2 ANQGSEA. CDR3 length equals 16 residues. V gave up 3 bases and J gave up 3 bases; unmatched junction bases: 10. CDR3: CSVEVLAGGSNYEQYF. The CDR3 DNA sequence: TGCAGCGTTGAGGTCCTAGCGGGAGGATCTAACTACGAGCAGTACTTC.

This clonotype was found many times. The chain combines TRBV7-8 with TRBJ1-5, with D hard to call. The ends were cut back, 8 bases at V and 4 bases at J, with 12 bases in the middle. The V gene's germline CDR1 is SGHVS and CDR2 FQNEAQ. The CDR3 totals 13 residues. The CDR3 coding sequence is TGTGCCAGCCGCCTGGGCCGGAATCAGCCCCAGCATTTT. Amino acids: CASRLGRNQPQHF.

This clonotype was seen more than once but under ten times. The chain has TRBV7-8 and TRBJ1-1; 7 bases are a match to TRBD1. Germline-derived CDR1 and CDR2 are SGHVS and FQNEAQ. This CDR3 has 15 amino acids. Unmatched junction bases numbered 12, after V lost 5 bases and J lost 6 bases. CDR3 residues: CASSLRQGGMPEAFF. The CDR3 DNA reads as TGTGCCAGCAGCCTCCGACAGGGAGGGATGCCTGAAGCTTTCTTT.

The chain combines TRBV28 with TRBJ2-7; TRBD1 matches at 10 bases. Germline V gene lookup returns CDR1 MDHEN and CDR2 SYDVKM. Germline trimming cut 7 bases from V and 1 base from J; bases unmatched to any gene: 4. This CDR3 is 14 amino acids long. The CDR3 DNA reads TGTGCCAGCATCGGGACAGGGGATTCCTACGAGCAGTACTTC. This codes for CASIGTGDSYEQYF.

The CDR3 DNA reads TGTGCCAGCAGTCCGGACCGGACTAGCGGGAGGGCCATATCATACGAGCAGTACTTC. Translation gives CASSPDRTSGRAISYEQYF. The chain links TRBV25-1 to TRBJ2-7, with TRBD2 matching 15 bases. The ends lost 5 bases at V and 4 bases at J; junction bases unmatched: 15. Germline CDR1 MGHDK, CDR2 SYGVNS. This CDR3 has 19 amino acids.

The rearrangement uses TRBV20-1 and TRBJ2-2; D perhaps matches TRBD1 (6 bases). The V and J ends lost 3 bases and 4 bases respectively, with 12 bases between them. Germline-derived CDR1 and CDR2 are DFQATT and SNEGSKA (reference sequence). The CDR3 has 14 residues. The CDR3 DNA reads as TGCAGTGCTAGCCGGGACATAAGCACCGGGGAGCTGTTTTTT. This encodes CSASRDISTGELFF.

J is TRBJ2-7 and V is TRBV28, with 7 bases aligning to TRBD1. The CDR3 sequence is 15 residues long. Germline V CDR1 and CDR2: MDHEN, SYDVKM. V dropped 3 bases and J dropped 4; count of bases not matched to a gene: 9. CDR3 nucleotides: TGTGCCAGCAGTTTTATAACAGGGGTAATGTACGAGCAGTACTTC. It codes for CASSFITGVMYEQYF.

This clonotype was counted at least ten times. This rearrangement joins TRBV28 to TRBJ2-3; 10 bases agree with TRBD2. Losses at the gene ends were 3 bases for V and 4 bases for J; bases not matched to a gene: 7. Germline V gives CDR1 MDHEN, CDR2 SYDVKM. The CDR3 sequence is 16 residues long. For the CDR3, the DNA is TGTGCCAGCAGTTTCGGTACTAGCGGGAATTCAGATACGCAGTATTTT. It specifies CASSFGTSGNSDTQYF.